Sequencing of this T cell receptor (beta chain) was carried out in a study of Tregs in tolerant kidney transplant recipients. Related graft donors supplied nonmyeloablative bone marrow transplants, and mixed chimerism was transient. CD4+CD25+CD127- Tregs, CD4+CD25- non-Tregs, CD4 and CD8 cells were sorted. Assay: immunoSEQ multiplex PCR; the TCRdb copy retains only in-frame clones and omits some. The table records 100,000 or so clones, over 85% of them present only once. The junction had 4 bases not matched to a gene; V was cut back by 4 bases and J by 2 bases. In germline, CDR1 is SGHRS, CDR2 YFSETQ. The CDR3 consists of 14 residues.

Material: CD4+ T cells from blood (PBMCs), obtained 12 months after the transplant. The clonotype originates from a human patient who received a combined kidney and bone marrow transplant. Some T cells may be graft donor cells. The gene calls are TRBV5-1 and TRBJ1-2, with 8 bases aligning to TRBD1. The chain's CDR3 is CASSPGQGNYGYTF. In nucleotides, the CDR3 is TGCGCCAGCAGCCCCGGACAGGGCAACTATGGCTACACCTTC.